Listed below are T cell receptor beta chains from one sample, sequenced in a study of human T cells and chemical hapten exposure. TCRdb re-derived calls from the RACE reads in MiXCR, one entry per CDR3 protein. This table has some 89,000 distinct CDR3 sequences, around 9.6% appearing once. Sequenced material: whole blood, taken in connection with sensitization to the hapten diphenylcyclopropenone (DPC). These receptors were collected from a woman in her 30s with alopecia areata. Some clones in this sample may be carry-over from other donors' samples. Each CDR3 is given with its conserved first and last residue. D genes are given only for firm matches. Some rows have no size entry. The others give once, few or many, or a class for an expanded clone.

CDR3nt: TGTGCCAGCAGGGGGCCGGGGCGGGCTTTCTTT
CDR3aa: CASRGPGRAFF
abundance: many
d_gene: NA
v_gene: TRBV12-3/TRBV12-4
j_gene: TRBJ1-1

CDR3nt: TGCAGCGGGACGACCCCTCAGACCGGGGAGCTGTTTTTT
CDR3aa: CSGTTPQTGELFF
abundance: many
d_gene: NA
v_gene: TRBV29-1
j_gene: TRBJ2-2

CDR3nt: TGTGCCAGCAGTTGGGGACAGACCTACGAGCAGTACTTC
CDR3aa: CASSWGQTYEQYF
abundance: many
d_gene: TRBD1
v_gene: TRBV12-3/TRBV12-4
j_gene: TRBJ2-7

CDR3nt: TGTGCCAGCAGCCAAGATCATGGGACCTACGAGCAGTACTTC
CDR3aa: CASSQDHGTYEQYF
abundance: many
d_gene: NA
v_gene: TRBV3-1
j_gene: TRBJ2-7

CDR3nt: TGTGCCTCCGCCGGGACAGGGGGCTGGGAGACCCAGTACTTC
CDR3aa: CASAGTGGWETQYF
abundance: many
d_gene: TRBD1
v_gene: TRBV10-3
j_gene: TRBJ2-5

CDR3nt: TGTGCCAGCAGCTCCACCCCTATCAGCGCTGATACGCAGTATTTT
CDR3aa: CASSSTPISADTQYF
abundance: NA
d_gene: NA
v_gene: TRBV7-9
j_gene: TRBJ2-3

CDR3nt: TGTGCCAGTAGTGACCAGCGGGAGCTGGGGGAGCTGTTTTTT
CDR3aa: CASSDQRELGELFF
abundance: many
d_gene: TRBD2
v_gene: TRBV19
j_gene: TRBJ2-2

CDR3nt: TGTGCCAGCAGTTTAGCGGGTGGGGCCAACGTCCTGACTTTC
CDR3aa: CASSLAGGANVLTF
abundance: few
d_gene: NA
v_gene: TRBV12-3/TRBV12-4
j_gene: TRBJ2-6

CDR3nt: TGTGCCAGAAGCTTGCAGATCACCCGACAGGGAGGCCGGTGGACTGAAGCTTTCTTT
CDR3aa: CARSLQITRQGGRWTEAFF
abundance: many
d_gene: TRBD1
v_gene: TRBV5-3
j_gene: TRBJ1-1

CDR3nt: TGTGCCAGCTCACCCCCGGGACAGCCACAAGAGACCCAGTACTTC
CDR3aa: CASSPPGQPQETQYF
abundance: many
d_gene: TRBD1
v_gene: TRBV18
j_gene: TRBJ2-5

CDR3nt: TGTGCCAGCAGTTTATGGGGCGCCCCTAACTATGGCTACACCTTC
CDR3aa: CASSLWGAPNYGYTF
abundance: few
d_gene: NA
v_gene: TRBV28
j_gene: TRBJ1-2